This T cell receptor (beta chain) was found in a study of beta chain features in type 1 diabetes. About the study: Across every sample, roughly 100 million sorted cells were examined in total. Whole-study results and caveats: Lower insertion and higher deletion counts appeared at VDJ junctions in type 1 diabetes patients. Shortening that was moderate but significant affected the TCRB CDR3s of Type 1 diabetes patients in all four CD4+ subsets.

Researchers reported sorting CD4+ naive, central memory, regulatory and stem cell-like memory cells via CD45RO/CCR7/CD25/CD127/CD95/CD27. The whole isolated RNA underwent reverse transcription, so sequencing captured expressed TCRB transcripts. Naive, central memory and regulatory T cell samples came to a mean of roughly 4 million reads. The assay was immunoSEQ multiplex PCR, and TCRdb's table has in-frame clones only and misses some. The table shows around 280,000 clones, with 15% occurring only once. Trimming pared 4 bases from V and 4 bases from J, leaving 17 bases between. Germline CDR1 SGHVS, CDR2 FQNEAQ. This CDR3 has 15 amino acids. Comment on this clone: Its antigen remains unidentified.

The TCR sequence derives from a man between 18 and 35 years old with type 1 diabetes. Material for sequencing was naive CD4+ T cells from blood. V is TRBV7-8 and J is TRBJ2-7; D is perhaps TRBD1 (6 bases). The CDR3 here is CASSSAWTALYEQYF. The CDR3, as DNA: TGTGCCAGCAGCTCGGCCTGGACAGCCCTATACGAGCAGTACTTC.